This T cell receptor beta chain derives from a study of STAT5B mutations in CD4+ large granular lymphocyte leukemia. Notes on the study in general: Over 20% of private leukemic clonotypes occurred rarely in other patients' non-leukemic repertoires. Compared with healthy controls (2/35), patient top clones favored TRBV06 (8/27). Higher CD4+ than CD8+ T-LGLL clonality might reflect small sample size.

Concerning this clone itself: Its target is unknown.

Healthy controls were blood donor buffy coats. Using immunoSEQ multiplex PCR, the repertoire was profiled, and TCRdb retains in-frame clones only, with some absent. Here the sample spans approximately 25,000 clones, 74% being singletons. The CDR3 runs 14 residues. V lost 6 bases and J 0 bases, leaving 8 bases between the germline ends. Germline CDR1 is MNHEY and CDR2 is SVGAGI. The sample consisted of CD4+ T cells from blood buffy coats. The rearrangement joins TRBV6-5 to TRBJ2-2; TRBD1 might be the D (6 bases). The sequence was collected from a human donor in good health. The CDR3 DNA is TGTGCCAGCAGCAGGGGCCCGAACACCGGGGAGCTGTTTTTT. The encoded protein is CASSRGPNTGELFF.